The next 6 T cell receptor beta chains were all read from a single sample in a study of T-cell memory formation after mild COVID-19. TCRdb reprocessed the 5' RACE reads with MiXCR, giving one entry per CDR3 protein. The data contain roughly 250,000 distinct CDR3 sequences, 16% of them singletons. The specimen sequenced was PBMCs or a T cell subset sorted from them (not recorded which). All receptors come from a young man who had mild COVID-19 (a few samples of this study predate the infection). Cell type and time point are not known.

The chain recombines TRBV12-5 with TRBJ2-2; TRBD1 matches at 8 bases. The CDR3 has 16 residues. The germline gives CDR1 LGHNT, CDR2 FRNRAP. V lost 3 bases, J lost 5 bases, and 8 bases stayed unmatched. The CDR3 protein is CASGFRAGGATGELFF. Written as DNA, the CDR3 is TGTGCTAGTGGTTTTAGGGCAGGGGGCGCAACCGGGGAGCTGTTTTTT. Complete variable domain (other parts from reference TRBV12-5 and TRBJ2-2): DARVTQTPRHKVTEMGQEVTMRCQPILGHNTVFWYRQTMMQGLELLAYFRNRAPLDDSGMPKDRFSAEMPDATLATLKIQPSEPRDSAVYFCASGFRAGGATGELFFGEGSRLTVL.

The rearrangement joins TRBV28 to TRBJ2-5; 7 nucleotides match TRBD2. The germline V gene encodes CDR1 MDHEN and CDR2 SYDVKM. This CDR3 comprises 15 residues. V was clipped by 6 bases and J by 1 base; unmatched bases: 8. The CDR3 is CASSGGGTIQETQYF. Written as DNA, the CDR3 is TGTGCCAGCAGCGGCGGGGGAACGATCCAAGAGACCCAGTACTTC.

This sequence joins TRBV20-1 and TRBJ2-5; 9 nucleotides agree with TRBD2. The V and J ends lost 4 bases and 2 bases, in that order; junction bases with no gene match: 11. The CDR3 is 16 amino acids. In germline, CDR1 is DFQATT, CDR2 SNEGSKA (reference sequence). The CDR3 coding sequence is TGCAGTGCTATAGTAGCGGGGGCGAACCCACAAGAGACCCAGTACTTC. It yields the protein CSAIVAGANPQETQYF.

This clonotype was counted only a few times. This chain joins TRBV12-3 or TRBV12-4 and TRBJ1-2; D call uncertain. The V end lost 3 bases, the J end lost 4 bases, and 15 bases lay between the germline ends. The CDR3 contains 15 residues. This CDR3 reads CASSLRAGGSYGYTF. The CDR3 coding sequence is TGTGCCAGCAGTTTGCGGGCGGGAGGTAGCTATGGCTACACCTTC.

This clonotype was seen more than once but under ten times. The chain uses TRBV29-1 and TRBJ2-7, with D tentatively TRBD1 or TRBD2 (5 bases each). V lost 8 bases, J lost 7 bases, and 12 bases lay in between. This CDR3 is 10 amino acids long. Germline V lookup: CDR1 SQVTM, CDR2 ANQGSEA. CDR3 bases: TGCAGCATGTTGGGGGATGAGCAGTACTTC. Residues: CSMLGDEQYF.

This clonotype was detected only a few times. The chain links TRBV7-2 to TRBJ1-3, with D possibly matching TRBD1 (6 bases). The CDR3 contains 15 residues. V was trimmed by 1 base and J by 4 bases, leaving 11 bases between them. Germline V gives CDR1 SGHTA, CDR2 FQGNSA. The CDR3 DNA follows: TGTGCCAGCAGCTTAGTGGCCGGGGGCGGAAACACCATATATTTT. Translated, it gives CASSLVAGGGNTIYF. The variable domain in full, completed from reference TRBV7-2 and TRBJ1-3, reads GAGVSQSPSNKVTEKGKDVELRCDPISGHTALYWYRQSLGQGLEFLIYFQGNSAPDKSGLPSDRFSAERTGGSVSTLTIQRTQQEDSAVYLCASSLVAGGGNTIYFGEGSWLTVV.